Following are 14 T cell receptor beta chains from one sample sequenced in a study of cytomegalovirus exposure and HLA in healthy donors. Vbeta (60) and Jbeta (13) primers were used in the PCR. The repertoire was sequenced with immunoSEQ multiplex PCR; TCRdb's copy has only in-frame clones and lacks some. This sample has 200,000 to 250,000 clones, with roughly 79% found just once. The sample consisted of PBMCs. The receptors here all came from a young man in good health and CMV-seronegative.

As regards this clone: A read error may account for a junction end that differs from germline. The V and J genes are TRBV7-2 and TRBJ2-5; TRBD2 matches 13 bases. The CDR3 spans 14 residues. The germline V gene encodes CDR1 SGHTA and CDR2 FQGNSA. The CDR3 loop is CASSLTSGRPPEDF. CDR3 sequence (DNA): TGTGCCAGCAGCTTGACTAGCGGGAGGCCCCCGGAGGACTTC.

The rearrangement uses TRBV11-2 and TRBJ1-6; 9 bases agree with TRBD1. V was clipped by 4 bases and J by 5 bases; unmatched bases: 6. CDR3 length: 16 residues. CDR1 SGHAT and CDR2 FQNNGV come from the germline V gene. In nucleotides, the CDR3 is TGTGCCAGCAGCTCATTAGACAGGGGGGATAATTCACCCCTCCACTTT. It yields the protein CASSSLDRGDNSPLHF.

The table lists this clone with a count of one. The CDR3 sequence: CASSRPGTGWEKLFF. DNA for the CDR3: TGTGCCAGTAGCCGGCCCGGGACAGGGTGGGAAAAACTGTTTTTT. The J gene is TRBJ1-4, the V gene TRBV19, with TRBD1 identical over 9 bases. Germline CDR1 LNHDA, CDR2 SQIVND (reference sequence). The CDR3 is 15 residues long. The junction had 10 bases not matched to a gene; V was cut back by 6 bases and J by 8 bases.

The genes are TRBV28 and TRBJ2-1, with 7 bases fitting TRBD1. J lost 4 bases, V lost 8 bases, and 2 bases had no gene match. The CDR3 has 12 amino acids. The V gene's germline CDR1 is MDHEN and CDR2 SYDVKM. The DNA for the CDR3 is TGTGCCAGCCAGGGGGTTTACAATGAGCAGTTCTTC. Translation: CASQGVYNEQFF. The full variable domain, completed using reference TRBV28 and TRBJ2-1, is DVKVTQSSRYLVKRTGEKVFLECVQDMDHENMFWYRQDPGLGLRLIYFSYDVKMKEKGDIPEGYSVSREKKERFSLILESASTNQTSMYLCASQGVYNEQFFGPGTRLTVL.

The chain combines TRBV28 with TRBJ1-5, with a tentative D call TRBD1 (5 bases). V was clipped by 5 bases and J by 8 bases, with 22 bases between them. The CDR3 covers 16 residues. Per germline, CDR1 MDHEN and CDR2 SYDVKM. CDR3 nucleotide sequence: TGTGCCAGCAGTCCTACGATGGGCAGGGCAGGTGAGCCCCAGCATTTT. Protein sequence: CASSPTMGRAGEPQHF. The full variable domain, its missing parts supplied by reference TRBV28 and TRBJ1-5, is DVKVTQSSRYLVKRTGEKVFLECVQDMDHENMFWYRQDPGLGLRLIYFSYDVKMKEKGDIPEGYSVSREKKERFSLILESASTNQTSMYLCASSPTMGRAGEPQHFGDGTRLSIL.

The V gene is TRBV10-3, the J gene TRBJ1-2, with 7 positions matching TRBD1. V shed 8 bases and J 5 bases; nucleotides not matched to a gene: 8. The CDR3 has 13 amino acids. Germline CDR1 is ENHRY and CDR2 is SYGVKD. CDR3 sequence (DNA): TGTGCCATCTCCGAGGGGGCAGGGTATGGCTACACCTTC. Translation: CAISEGAGYGYTF.

CDR3 region: CSVEDGADPRTDTQYF. The DNA of the CDR3 is TGCAGCGTTGAAGATGGAGCGGATCCTCGCACAGATACGCAGTATTTT. The J gene is TRBJ2-3, the V gene TRBV29-1, with D maybe TRBD2 (5 bases). The germline V gene has CDR1 SQVTM and CDR2 ANQGSEA. There are 16 residues in the CDR3. With 0 bases removed from V and 1 base from J, the gap between germline ends came to 14 bases.

This clone was recorded a few times. The chain couples TRBV19 to TRBJ2-1, with 9 positions matching TRBD2. This CDR3 is 15 amino acids long. The V gene end was trimmed by 5 bases and the J gene end by 3 bases; junction bases not matched to a gene: 5. Germline V gene data show CDR1 as LNHDA and CDR2 as SQIVND (reference sequence). The CDR3 region has the DNA TGTGCCAGTAGTGGGCTAGCGGGATTCTACAATGAGCAGTTCTTC. This codes for CASSGLAGFYNEQFF.

The rearrangement links TRBV7-2 to TRBJ2-7; 11 bases are shared with TRBD2. Trimming at V came to 4 bases and at J to 2 bases, leaving 1 base not matched to a gene. This CDR3 comprises 14 residues. In germline, CDR1 is SGHTA, CDR2 FQGNSA. Here the CDR3 DNA reads TGTGCCAGCAGCTCGACTAGCGGGACCTACGAGCAGTACTTC. Its protein product is CASSSTSGTYEQYF.

This chain joins TRBV19 and TRBJ1-2; possible D gene TRBD1, 5 bases. This CDR3 is 15 amino acids long. Between the trimmed V and J ends, which lost 5 bases and 2 bases, there was a span of 15 bases. The V gene's germline CDR1 is LNHDA and CDR2 SQIVND (reference sequence). This chain's CDR3 is CASSFQGAQNYGYTF. Written as DNA, the CDR3 is TGTGCCAGTAGTTTCCAGGGTGCCCAGAACTATGGCTACACCTTC.

Only a few counts were recorded for this clone. V usage is TRBV28 and J usage is TRBJ2-7; 8 bases are shared with TRBD2. This CDR3 comprises 14 residues. Germline V gene sequence: CDR1 MDHEN, CDR2 SYDVKM. The V and J ends lost 2 bases and 2 bases, in that order; junction bases with no gene match: 2. The CDR3 nucleotides are TGTGCCAGCAGTTTAGCGGGAGGCGCCTACGAGCAGTACTTC. It is translated as CASSLAGGAYEQYF. The full variable domain, with the rest looked up from reference TRBV28 and TRBJ2-7, is DVKVTQSSRYLVKRTGEKVFLECVQDMDHENMFWYRQDPGLGLRLIYFSYDVKMKEKGDIPEGYSVSREKKERFSLILESASTNQTSMYLCASSLAGGAYEQYFGPGTRLTVT.

This chain links TRBV4-3 with TRBJ2-1; 9 bases fit TRBD2. The CDR3 loop spans 17 amino acids. Germline-derived CDR1 and CDR2 are LGHNA and YSLEER. Trimming at V came to 0 bases and at J to 8 bases, leaving 11 bases not matched to a gene. Here the CDR3 reads CASSQDNRAGGQYEQFF. DNA for the CDR3: TGCGCCAGCAGCCAAGATAATAGGGCGGGAGGGCAGTATGAGCAGTTCTTC.

CDR3 nucleotides: TGTGCCAGCAGCTTTACCGGACTAGCGGGAGATCGGTACGAGCAGTACTTC. Translation: CASSFTGLAGDRYEQYF. The chain employs TRBV7-3 and TRBJ2-7; 13 nucleotides line up with TRBD2. Trimming took 3 bases from V and 4 from J; bases not matched to a gene: 9. Germline V gene sequence: CDR1 SGHTA, CDR2 FQGTGA. The length of the CDR3 is 17 residues. Looking up the rest from reference TRBV7-3 and TRBJ2-7 gives the full variable domain: GAGVSQTPSNKVTEKGKYVELRCDPISGHTALYWYRQSLGQGPEFLIYFQGTGAADDSGLPNDRFFAVRPEGSVSTLKIQRTERGDSAVYLCASSFTGLAGDRYEQYFGPGTRLTVT.

This clone has just a few counts. This chain uses TRBV27 with TRBJ2-3; no clear D gene. In germline, CDR1 is MNHEY, CDR2 SMNVEV (reference sequence). CDR3 length: 12 residues. V lost 3 bases, J lost 2 bases, and 3 bases lay in between. The CDR3: CASSFNTDTQYF. The CDR3 DNA reads TGTGCCAGCAGTTTTAACACAGATACGCAGTATTTT.